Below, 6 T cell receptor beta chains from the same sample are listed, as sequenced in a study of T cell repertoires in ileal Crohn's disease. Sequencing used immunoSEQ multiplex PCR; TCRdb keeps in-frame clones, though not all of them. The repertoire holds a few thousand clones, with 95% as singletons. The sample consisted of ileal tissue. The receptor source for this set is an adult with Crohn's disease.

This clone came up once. CDR3 region: CASSHIPGQGTFSNQPQHF. The CDR3 nucleotides are TGCGCCAGCAGCCACATCCCGGGACAGGGGACATTCAGCAATCAGCCCCAGCATTTT. V usage is TRBV4-3 and J usage is TRBJ1-5, with 10 bases that match TRBD1. CDR3 length: 19 amino acids. J lost 1 base, V lost 3 bases, and 12 bases had no gene match. Germline-derived CDR1 and CDR2 are LGHNA and YSLEER.

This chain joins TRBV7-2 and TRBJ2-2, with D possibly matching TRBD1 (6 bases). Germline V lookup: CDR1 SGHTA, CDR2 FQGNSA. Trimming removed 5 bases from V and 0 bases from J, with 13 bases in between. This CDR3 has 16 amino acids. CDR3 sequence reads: CASSTRQDPNTGELFF. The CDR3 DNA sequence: TGTGCCAGCAGCACCCGACAGGACCCGAACACCGGGGAGCTGTTTTTT.

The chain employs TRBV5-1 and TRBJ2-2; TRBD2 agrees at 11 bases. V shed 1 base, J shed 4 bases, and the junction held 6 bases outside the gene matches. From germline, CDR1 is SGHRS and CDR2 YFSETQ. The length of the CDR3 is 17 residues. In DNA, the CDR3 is TGCGCCAGCAGCTTGTCTAGCGGGGGGCCCCCCACCGGGGAGCTGTTTTTT. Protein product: CASSLSSGGPPTGELFF. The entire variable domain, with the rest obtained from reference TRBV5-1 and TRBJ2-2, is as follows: KAGVTQTPRYLIKTRGQQVTLSCSPISGHRSVSWYQQTPGQGLQFLFEYFSETQRNKGNFPGRFSGRQFSNSRSEMNVSTLELGDSALYLCASSLSSGGPPTGELFFGEGSRLTVL.

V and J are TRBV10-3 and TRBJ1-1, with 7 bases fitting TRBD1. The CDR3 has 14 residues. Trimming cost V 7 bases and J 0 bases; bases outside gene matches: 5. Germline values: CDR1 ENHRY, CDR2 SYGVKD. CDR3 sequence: CAIKSGQMNTEAFF. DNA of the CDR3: TGTGCCATCAAATCGGGACAGATGAACACTGAAGCTTTCTTT.

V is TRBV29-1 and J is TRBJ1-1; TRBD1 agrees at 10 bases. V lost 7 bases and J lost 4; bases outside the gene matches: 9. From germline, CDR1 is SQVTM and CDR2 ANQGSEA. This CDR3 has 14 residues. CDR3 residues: CSAQDRGDSTEAFF. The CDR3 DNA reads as TGCAGCGCCCAGGACAGGGGGGATAGCACTGAAGCTTTCTTT.

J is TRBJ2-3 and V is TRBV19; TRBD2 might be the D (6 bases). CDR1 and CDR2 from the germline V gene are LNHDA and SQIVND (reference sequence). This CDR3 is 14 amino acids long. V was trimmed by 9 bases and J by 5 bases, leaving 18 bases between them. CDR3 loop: CASLGGGLGDTQYF. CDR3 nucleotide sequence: TGTGCCAGCCTGGGGGGAGGTTTAGGAGATACGCAGTATTTT.